This record concerns one T cell receptor (beta chain) sequence. Its antigen remains unknown. The entry originates in a study of OX40 agonist ivuxolimab in advanced cancers. Study conclusions and caveats: At doses 0.1 to 3.0 mg/kg, CD4+ and CD8+ clones expanded. It was not determined which antigens were specifically recognized by the peripheral T cells that had undergone clonal expansion. Relative to CD4+ cells, CD8+ T cells on average had more expanded clones.

The method was immunoSEQ multiplex PCR; TCRdb's version includes in-frame clones alone and lacks a portion of them. The data contain over 40,000 clones, 70% to 90% of them singletons. Drawing of blood for sampling happened at baseline, at cycle 4 day 1, and at cycle 7 day 1. The V end lost 4 bases, the J end lost 4 bases, and 12 bases lay between the germline ends. CDR1 and CDR2 (germline): MNHEY, SVGAGI. The CDR3 loop spans 14 amino acids. The rearrangement links TRBV6-5 to TRBJ2-3; D is possibly TRBD1 (6 bases). This receptor was identified in an adult with an advanced solid tumor such as melanoma, head and neck, liver or kidney cancer. This specimen consisted of CD4+ or CD8+ T cells sorted from blood, obtained in a trial of the OX40 agonist ivuxolimab. The CDR3 DNA sequence: TGTGCCAGCAGTTTCGACAGGAAGCCAGATACGCAGTATTTT. Translated, it gives CASSFDRKPDTQYF.